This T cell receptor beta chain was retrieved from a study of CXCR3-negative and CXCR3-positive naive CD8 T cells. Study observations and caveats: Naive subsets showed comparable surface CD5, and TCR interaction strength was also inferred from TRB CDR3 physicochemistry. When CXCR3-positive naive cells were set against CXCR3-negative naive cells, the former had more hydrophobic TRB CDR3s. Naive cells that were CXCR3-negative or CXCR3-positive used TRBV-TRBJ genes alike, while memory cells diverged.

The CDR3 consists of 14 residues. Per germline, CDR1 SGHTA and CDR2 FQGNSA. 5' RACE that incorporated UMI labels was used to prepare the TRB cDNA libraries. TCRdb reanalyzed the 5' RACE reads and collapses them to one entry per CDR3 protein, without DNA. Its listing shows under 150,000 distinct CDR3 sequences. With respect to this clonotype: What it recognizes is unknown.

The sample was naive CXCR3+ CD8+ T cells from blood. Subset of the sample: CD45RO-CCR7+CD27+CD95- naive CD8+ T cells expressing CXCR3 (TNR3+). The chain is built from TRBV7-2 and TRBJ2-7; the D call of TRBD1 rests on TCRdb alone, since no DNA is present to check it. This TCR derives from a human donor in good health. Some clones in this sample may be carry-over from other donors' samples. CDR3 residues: CASSSGQGFYEQYF.